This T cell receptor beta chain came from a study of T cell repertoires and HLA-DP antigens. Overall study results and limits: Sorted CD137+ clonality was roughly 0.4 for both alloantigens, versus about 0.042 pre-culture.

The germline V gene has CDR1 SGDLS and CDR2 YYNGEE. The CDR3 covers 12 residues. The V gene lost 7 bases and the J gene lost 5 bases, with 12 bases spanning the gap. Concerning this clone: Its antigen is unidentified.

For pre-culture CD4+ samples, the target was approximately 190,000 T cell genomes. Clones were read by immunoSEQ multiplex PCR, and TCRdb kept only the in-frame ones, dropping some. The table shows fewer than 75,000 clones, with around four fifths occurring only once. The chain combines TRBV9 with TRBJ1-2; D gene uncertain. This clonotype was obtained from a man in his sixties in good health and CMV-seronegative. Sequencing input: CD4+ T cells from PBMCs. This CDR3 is CASERALYGYTF. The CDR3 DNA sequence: TGTGCCAGCGAGAGGGCACTATATGGCTACACCTTC.